This passage covers 20 T cell receptor beta chains from one sample sequenced in a study of CD8 T cells in ankylosing spondylitis. TCRdb processed the 5' RACE reads anew with MiXCR; each CDR3 protein has one entry. The sample yields 250,000 to 400,000 distinct CDR3 sequences, under 14% seen once. Sequencing was carried out using blood, either unsorted or a sorted T cell fraction (not recorded which). The receptors come from a female donor with ankylosing spondylitis or in good health (not recorded which).

This clonotype was counted many times. The CDR3 loop is CSARGKMNEQFF. The CDR3 DNA sequence: TGCAGTGCTAGAGGCAAGATGAATGAGCAGTTCTTC. The rearrangement links TRBV20-1 to TRBJ2-1; D remains unclear. V was pared by 1 base and J by 7 bases, with 8 bases between. This CDR3 comprises 12 residues. Germline CDR1 and CDR2: DFQATT and SNEGSKA (reference sequence).

This clonotype was observed at least ten times. This chain uses TRBV5-1 with TRBJ1-1, with D unresolved. V was pared by 6 bases and J by 1 base, with 13 bases between. Germline loops: CDR1 SGHRS, CDR2 YFSETQ. This CDR3 is 14 amino acids long. The DNA for the CDR3 is TGCGCCAGCACGGTTTCTGCGGCGAACACTGAAGCTTTCTTT. It codes for CASTVSAANTEAFF.

This clonotype was detected ten times or more. The CDR3 spells CSARLGLQGNTIYF. Written as DNA, the CDR3 is TGCAGTGCTAGACTAGGCCTACAAGGAAACACCATATATTTT. The rearrangement uses TRBV20-1 and TRBJ1-3; D gene unclear. Trimming took 2 bases from V and 4 from J, leaving 12 bases between them. Looked up from germline, CDR1 is DFQATT and CDR2 is SNEGSKA (reference sequence). The CDR3 runs 14 residues.

The CDR3 region has the DNA TGCAGTGCTAGGGGTAGCGCCATCAAGACCCAGTACTTC. Protein product: CSARGSAIKTQYF. The rearrangement links TRBV20-1 to TRBJ2-5; perhaps TRBD2 as D (5 bases). The V and J ends lost 3 bases and 6 bases respectively, with 14 bases between them. The CDR3 loop spans 13 amino acids. Germline CDR1 DFQATT, CDR2 SNEGSKA (reference sequence).

This clonotype has a count of ten or more. The chain carries TRBV10-3 and TRBJ2-2, with TRBD2 identical over 8 bases. This CDR3 has 15 residues. The germline V gene has CDR1 ENHRY and CDR2 SYGVKD. The V segment lost 8 bases and the J segment 4 bases; nucleotides outside the gene matches: 9. The CDR3 loop is CAIGSTSDPTGELFF. The CDR3 DNA reads TGTGCCATCGGATCGACTAGCGACCCCACCGGGGAGCTGTTTTTT.

This clonotype was seen only a few times. The V and J genes are TRBV3-1 and TRBJ2-7; 8 bases map to TRBD2. V lost 0 bases to trimming and J lost 2 bases; unmatched junction nucleotides: 3. The CDR3 covers 15 residues. Germline-derived CDR1 and CDR2 are LGHDT and YNNKEL (reference sequence). CDR3: CASSQDTSGPYEQYF. The CDR3 DNA reads TGTGCCAGCAGCCAAGATACTAGCGGACCCTACGAGCAGTACTTC.

This clonotype was recorded at least ten times. The rearrangement uses TRBV7-6 and TRBJ1-1; 8 nucleotides align to TRBD1. V was pared by 5 bases and J by 0 bases, with 5 bases of the junction left unmatched. The length of the CDR3 is 15 residues. Germline assignment: CDR1 SGHVS and CDR2 FNYEAQ. As DNA, the CDR3 is TGTGCCAGCAGCCCGATGACAGGGGTGAACACTGAAGCTTTCTTT. It is translated as CASSPMTGVNTEAFF. The whole variable domain, remainder taken from reference TRBV7-6 and TRBJ1-1, is GAGVSQSPRYKVTKRGQDVALRCDPISGHVSLYWYRQALGQGPEFLTYFNYEAQQDKSGLPNDRFSAERPEGSISTLTIQRTEQRDSAMYRCASSPMTGVNTEAFFGQGTRLTVV.

Many counts were recorded for this clonotype. This sequence joins TRBV9 and TRBJ2-2, with 10 nucleotides matching TRBD1. CDR1 SGDLS and CDR2 YYNGEE come from the germline V gene. The CDR3 has 16 amino acids. Trimming took 1 base from V and 7 from J; bases not matched to a gene: 7. Written as DNA, the CDR3 is TGTGCCAGCAGCGTACTCGACAGGGGGCTGATCGGGGAGCTGTTTTTT. Encoded protein: CASSVLDRGLIGELFF.

The sample holds many counts of this clonotype. The V and J genes are TRBV10-2 and TRBJ2-3, with D possibly being TRBD1 (5 bases). Germline CDR1 is WSHSY and CDR2 is SAAADI. The V and J ends lost 0 bases and 7 bases respectively, with 11 bases between them. The CDR3 is 14 amino acids. The CDR3 nucleotides read TGCGCCAGCAGTGAGTCCCAGGGTAGTTATACGCAGTATTTT. Translated, it gives CASSESQGSYTQYF.

This clonotype was recorded a few times. Here the CDR3 DNA reads TGTGCCAGCAGTTTAGGGACAGGGGTACACATTCAGTACTTC. Translating it yields CASSLGTGVHIQYF. This chain joins TRBV27 and TRBJ2-4; 10 bases are a match to TRBD1. The CDR3 loop spans 14 amino acids. Germline V gene data show CDR1 as MNHEY and CDR2 as SMNVEV (reference sequence). Trimming cost V 2 bases and J 8 bases; bases outside gene matches: 3.

This clonotype was detected a few times. This chain joins TRBV28 and TRBJ2-3; tentative D call: TRBD2 (7 bases). The V gene lost 2 bases and the J gene lost 2 bases, with 17 bases spanning the gap. CDR3 size: 17 residues. From germline, CDR1 is MDHEN and CDR2 SYDVKM. The DNA for the CDR3 is TGTGCCAGCAGTTTAATCGAGGGGGGAGGGTCCACAGATACGCAGTATTTT. Its protein product is CASSLIEGGGSTDTQYF.

On this clonotype itself: This could be a read error, since a much larger clone is one nucleotide away. The chain employs TRBV27 and TRBJ2-7, with TRBD2 identical over 14 bases. Germline values: CDR1 MNHEY, CDR2 SMNVEV (reference sequence). V shed 4 bases, J shed 1 base, and the junction held 12 bases outside the gene matches. This CDR3 region has 19 residues. In DNA, the CDR3 is TGTGCCAGCAGTTCGAAGACTAGCGGGGGGGCGTTTATTTCCTACGAGCAGTACTTC. It encodes CASSSKTSGGAFISYEQYF.

This clonotype was seen repeatedly, ten times or more. V and J are TRBV29-1 and TRBJ2-2, with a tentative D call TRBD1 (5 bases). This CDR3 spans 11 amino acids. From germline, CDR1 is SQVTM and CDR2 ANQGSEA. V lost 6 bases and J 5 bases, leaving 7 bases between the germline ends. The CDR3 DNA reads TGCAGCGTGTGGACAACCGGGGAGCTGTTTTTT. Translation gives CSVWTTGELFF.

The J gene is TRBJ2-7, the V gene TRBV7-9; maybe TRBD2 (5 bases). Trimming removed 5 bases from V and 2 bases from J, with 13 bases in between. This CDR3 is 14 amino acids long. Germline V gene sequence: CDR1 SEHNR, CDR2 FQNEAQ (reference sequence). CDR3 in amino acids: CASSPQGRPYEQYF. The CDR3 bases are TGTGCCAGCAGCCCTCAAGGGAGACCCTACGAGCAGTACTTC.

This clonotype showed up many times. The CDR3 nucleotides are TGCAGTGCTCTCATCGGGGCCAGGGGGAATGAGCAGTTCTTC. Translating it yields CSALIGARGNEQFF. The genes are TRBV20-1 and TRBJ2-1, with 7 bases that match TRBD1. J was trimmed by 7 bases and V by 5 bases; bases with no gene match: 11. The CDR3 contains 14 residues. Per germline, CDR1 DFQATT and CDR2 SNEGSKA (reference sequence).

Ten or more counts support this clonotype. The chain has TRBV12-3 or TRBV12-4 and TRBJ2-1; TRBD2 aligns across 12 bases. V was pared by 3 bases and J by 5 bases, with 2 bases of the junction left unmatched. The length of the CDR3 is 15 residues. Here the CDR3 reads CASSLTSGGHNEQFF. The DNA for the CDR3 is TGTGCCAGCAGTTTGACTAGCGGGGGCCACAATGAGCAGTTCTTC.

This clonotype appeared many times. The rearrangement joins TRBV14 to TRBJ2-5; no firm D call. In germline, CDR1 is SGHDN, CDR2 FVKESK. The CDR3 consists of 12 residues. The V gene lost 0 bases and the J gene lost 6 bases, with 5 bases spanning the gap. CDR3 sequence reads: CASSQERQTQYF. The CDR3, as DNA: TGTGCCAGCAGCCAAGAGCGGCAGACCCAGTACTTC.

This clonotype came up many times. This chain joins TRBV5-5 and TRBJ2-7; 9 nucleotides line up with TRBD1. This CDR3 has 16 amino acids. Germline V gives CDR1 SGHKS, CDR2 YYEKEE (reference sequence). V lost 3 bases to trimming and J lost 0 bases; unmatched junction nucleotides: 7. The CDR3 loop reads CASSSRGTGSSYEQYF. CDR3 sequence (DNA): TGTGCCAGCAGCTCGCGCGGGACAGGGAGCTCCTACGAGCAGTACTTC.

This clonotype was picked up many times. The chain uses TRBV6-1 and TRBJ2-1, with 7 bases lining up with TRBD1. Losses at the gene ends were 3 bases for V and 8 bases for J; bases not matched to a gene: 13. The CDR3 has 16 residues. Looked up from germline, CDR1 is MNHNS and CDR2 is SASEGT. CDR3 protein: CASSDLGTVHVDEQFF. The CDR3 nucleotides read TGTGCCAGCAGTGACCTCGGGACAGTACATGTCGATGAGCAGTTCTTC.

The chain employs TRBV7-9 and TRBJ1-3; maybe TRBD1 (5 bases). V shed 5 bases and J shed 4 bases, with 12 bases lying between them. This CDR3 has 14 amino acids. Germline loops: CDR1 SEHNR, CDR2 FQNEAQ (reference sequence). The CDR3 protein is CASSVLRGGNTIYF. The CDR3 region has the DNA TGTGCCAGCAGCGTCCTCCGGGGCGGAAACACCATATATTTT. Together with reference TRBV7-9 and TRBJ1-3, the CDR3 gives the full variable domain: DTGVSQNPRHKITKRGQNVTFRCDPISEHNRLYWYRQTLGQGPEFLTYFQNEAQLEKSRLLSDRFSAERPKGSFSTLEIQRTEQGDSAMYLCASSVLRGGNTIYFGEGSWLTVV.